A selection of T cell receptor beta chains follows, all from one sample in a study of blood T cells in healthy people across ages. Each CDR3 protein gets one entry after TCRdb re-called the 5' RACE reads with MiXCR. The sample holds 980,000 or so distinct CDR3 sequences, about 44% seen once. Material: blood. Receptor source: a man younger than 45 in good health. CDR3s include the opening cysteine and the closing phenylalanine or tryptophan. D genes are given only for firm matches. Expanded clones get a size class; other rows say once, few or many, or leave the size out.

clone_size d_call j_call v_call cdr3_aa cdr3_nt
NA NA TRBJ1-1 TRBV29-1 CSHTTEEKGTEAFF TGCAGCCACACGACAGAGGAAAAGGGCACTGAAGCTTTCTTT
NA NA TRBJ1-1 TRBV4-3 CASSQDWNMNTEAFF TGCGCCAGCAGCCAAGATTGGAACATGAACACTGAAGCTTTCTTT
few NA TRBJ2-1 TRBV25-1 CASSEQGWNEQFF TGTGCCAGCAGTGAGCAAGGGTGGAATGAGCAGTTCTTC
few NA TRBJ1-1 TRBV7-2 CASSYGGKNTEAFF TGTGCCAGCAGCTACGGGGGCAAGAACACTGAAGCTTTCTTT
NA TRBD2 TRBJ2-3 TRBV14 CASSPQRGASTDTQYF TGTGCCAGCAGCCCGCAGCGGGGGGCCAGCACAGATACGCAGTATTTT
NA TRBD2 TRBJ2-1 TRBV7-7 CASSPSRAGGQSHEQFF TGTGCCAGCAGCCCTAGCCGGGCGGGGGGGCAATCACATGAGCAGTTCTTC
few NA TRBJ2-5 TRBV3-1 CASTHEGRETQYF TGTGCCAGCACCCACGAGGGGCGTGAGACCCAGTACTTC
NA TRBD2 TRBJ2-1 TRBV11-2 CASSPSGDRHEQFF TGTGCCAGCAGCCCTAGCGGGGACCGGCATGAGCAGTTCTTC
few TRBD2 TRBJ2-5 TRBV4-1 CASSQDRSSGGETQYF TGCGCCAGCAGCCAAGATCGGTCTAGCGGGGGGGAGACCCAGTACTTC
NA TRBD1 TRBJ2-1 TRBV14 CASSQEWDRDYNEQFF TGTGCCAGCAGCCAAGAGTGGGACAGGGATTACAATGAGCAGTTCTTC
NA TRBD2 TRBJ2-4 TRBV4-1 CASSQGSSGEIAKNIQYF TGCGCCAGCAGCCAAGGATCTAGCGGGGAGATCGCCAAAAACATTCAGTACTTC
few NA TRBJ1-1 TRBV6-2/TRBV6-3 CASSYSGLRTEAFF TGTGCCAGCAGTTACTCGGGGTTAAGGACTGAAGCTTTCTTT
NA NA TRBJ2-1 TRBV6-5 CASSYSGVPREEQFF TGTGCCAGCAGTTACTCTGGTGTGCCCCGAGAGGAGCAGTTCTTC
NA NA TRBJ2-3 TRBV7-2 CASSPSAVTDTQYF TGTGCCAGCAGCCCCAGCGCGGTCACAGATACGCAGTATTTT
NA NA TRBJ1-1 TRBV29-1 CSVDRQPNTEAFF TGCAGCGTTGACCGACAGCCTAACACTGAAGCTTTCTTT
NA NA TRBJ2-4 TRBV4-1 CASSQDRVTERLAKNIQYF TGCGCCAGCAGCCAAGATAGGGTAACCGAGAGATTAGCCAAAAACATTCAGTACTTC
few NA TRBJ2-1 TRBV20-1 CSARDEGRATYNEQFF TGCAGTGCTAGAGATGAGGGGCGGGCGACCTACAATGAGCAGTTCTTC
NA NA TRBJ2-1 TRBV27 CANSRPPLSGSSYNEQFF TGTGCCAACAGCCGACCCCCCCTTAGCGGTAGCTCCTACAATGAGCAGTTCTTC
many NA TRBJ1-2 TRBV29-1 CSAPSASGYTF TGCAGTGCCCCCTCGGCGTCTGGCTACACCTTC
once NA TRBJ2-1 TRBV2 CASSIQPGDEQFF TGTGCCAGCAGTATACAGCCGGGCGATGAGCAGTTCTTC
NA NA TRBJ2-7 TRBV27 CASSLGGWGEQYF TGTGCCAGCAGTTTAGGGGGTTGGGGCGAGCAGTACTTC
few TRBD2 TRBJ2-1 TRBV29-1 CSVEKAAGLPFEQFF TGCAGCGTTGAAAAAGCAGCGGGACTACCATTTGAGCAGTTCTTC
NA NA TRBJ1-1 TRBV11-3 CASSLVFFGQGNGEAFF TGTGCCAGCAGCTTAGTCTTTTTCGGTCAGGGGAACGGTGAAGCTTTCTTT
few TRBD2 TRBJ2-3 TRBV6-2/TRBV6-3 CASSPHGGGMTDTQYF TGTGCCAGCAGTCCCCACGGGGGGGGTATGACAGATACGCAGTATTTT
NA NA TRBJ1-2 TRBV18 CASSLTDVGLGYGYTF TGTGCCAGCTCACTTACGGACGTCGGGCTGGGCTATGGCTACACCTTC
many TRBD1 TRBJ1-6 TRBV7-8 CASSLDRGNSPLHF TGTGCCAGCAGCCTGGACAGGGGGAATTCACCCCTCCACTTT
NA TRBD2 TRBJ2-3 TRBV7-2 CASRPRTSSLGDTQYF TGTGCCAGCAGACCCCGGACTAGTTCTTTAGGAGATACGCAGTATTTT
NA NA TRBJ2-1 TRBV29-1 CSVDRTGPYNEQFF TGCAGCGTTGATCGCACAGGACCCTACAATGAGCAGTTCTTC
NA TRBD1 TRBJ2-1 TRBV5-1 CASSETGSSYNGQFF TGCGCCAGCAGCGAGACAGGGAGCTCCTACAATGGGCAGTTCTTC
NA TRBD1 TRBJ1-3 TRBV28 CASSGDRDTGNTIYF TGTGCCAGCAGCGGAGACAGGGACACTGGAAACACCATATATTTT
NA NA TRBJ2-7 TRBV6-1 CASRRNTVSVDEQYF TGTGCCAGCAGAAGAAATACAGTATCGGTGGACGAGCAGTACTTC
NA NA TRBJ2-5 TRBV4-2 CASSPSAASNQETQYF TGTGCCAGCAGCCCTTCGGCGGCTAGTAATCAAGAGACCCAGTACTTC
NA TRBD1 TRBJ1-2 TRBV5-1 CASTTGQAYGYTF TGCGCCAGCACGACGGGACAGGCCTATGGCTACACCTTC
NA NA TRBJ2-1 TRBV11-3 CASSLPGDSHNGQFF TGTGCCAGCAGCTTACCGGGGGACTCTCACAATGGGCAGTTCTTC
few NA TRBJ2-5 TRBV6-5 CASTLGAQETQYF TGTGCCAGCACCCTTGGGGCTCAAGAGACCCAGTACTTC
NA TRBD2 TRBJ2-5 TRBV28 CASSGGVRTFQETQYF TGTGCCAGCAGTGGGGGGGTCCGTACGTTCCAAGAGACCCAGTACTTC
NA NA TRBJ2-2 TRBV28 CASRTGTANTGELFF TGTGCCAGCAGGACCGGGACGGCGAACACCGGGGAGCTGTTTTTT
NA NA TRBJ1-5 TRBV7-2 CASSLGRSGTFGNQPQHF TGTGCCAGCAGCTTAGGGCGGTCCGGGACTTTTGGCAATCAGCCCCAGCATTTT
NA NA TRBJ2-5 TRBV3-1 CASSQGRTERQETQYF TGTGCCAGCAGCCAAGGGAGGACAGAGCGCCAAGAGACCCAGTACTTC
NA TRBD2 TRBJ2-3 TRBV6-1 CASRPGRSGAGVTSTDTQYF TGTGCCAGCAGACCTGGTCGTTCTGGAGCGGGGGTGACTAGCACAGATACGCAGTATTTT
NA TRBD2 TRBJ2-3 TRBV13 CASSLRAGRVTDTQYF TGTGCCAGCAGCTTACGAGCGGGGCGTGTCACAGATACGCAGTATTTT
NA NA TRBJ2-1 TRBV6-6 CASSLLSNEQFF TGTGCCAGCAGTCTTCTCAGCAATGAGCAGTTCTTC
NA NA TRBJ2-7 TRBV3-1 CASSHGARTYEQYF TGTGCCAGCAGCCATGGGGCAAGAACCTACGAGCAGTACTTC
NA TRBD1 TRBJ2-7 TRBV29-1 CSAKTGTGPYGQYF TGCAGCGCAAAAACCGGGACAGGACCCTACGGGCAGTACTTC